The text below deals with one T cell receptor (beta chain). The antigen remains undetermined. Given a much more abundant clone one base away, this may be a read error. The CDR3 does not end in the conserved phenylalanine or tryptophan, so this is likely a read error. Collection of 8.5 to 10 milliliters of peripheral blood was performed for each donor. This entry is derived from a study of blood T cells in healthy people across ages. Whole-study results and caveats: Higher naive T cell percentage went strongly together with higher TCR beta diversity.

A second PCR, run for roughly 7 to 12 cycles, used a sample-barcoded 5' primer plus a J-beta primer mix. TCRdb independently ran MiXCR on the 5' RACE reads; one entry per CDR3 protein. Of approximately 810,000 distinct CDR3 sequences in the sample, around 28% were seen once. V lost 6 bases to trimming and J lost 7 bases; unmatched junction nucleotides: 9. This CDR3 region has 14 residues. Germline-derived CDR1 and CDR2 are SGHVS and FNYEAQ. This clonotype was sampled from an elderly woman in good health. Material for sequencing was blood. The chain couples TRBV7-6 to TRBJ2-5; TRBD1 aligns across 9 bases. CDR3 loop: CASSSTGGTATQYC. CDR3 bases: TGTGCCAGCAGTTCGACAGGGGGTACAGCGACCCAGTACTGC.